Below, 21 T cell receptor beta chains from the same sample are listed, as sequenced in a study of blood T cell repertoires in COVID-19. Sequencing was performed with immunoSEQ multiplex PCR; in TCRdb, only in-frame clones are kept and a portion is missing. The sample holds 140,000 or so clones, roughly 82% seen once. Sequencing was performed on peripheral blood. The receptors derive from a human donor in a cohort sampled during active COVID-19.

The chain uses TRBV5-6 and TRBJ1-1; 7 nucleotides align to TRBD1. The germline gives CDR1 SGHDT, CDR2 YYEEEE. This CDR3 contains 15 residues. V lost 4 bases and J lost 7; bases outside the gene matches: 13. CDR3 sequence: CASSLSPGQLSEAFF. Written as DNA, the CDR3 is TGTGCCAGCAGCCTATCCCCGGGACAGCTAAGTGAAGCTTTCTTT.

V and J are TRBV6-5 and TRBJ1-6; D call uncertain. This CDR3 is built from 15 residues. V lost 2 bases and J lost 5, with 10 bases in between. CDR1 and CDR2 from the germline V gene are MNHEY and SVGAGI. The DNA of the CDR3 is TGTGCCAGCAGTTACCTCGACGGGGATAATTCACCCCTCCACTTT. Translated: CASSYLDGDNSPLHF.

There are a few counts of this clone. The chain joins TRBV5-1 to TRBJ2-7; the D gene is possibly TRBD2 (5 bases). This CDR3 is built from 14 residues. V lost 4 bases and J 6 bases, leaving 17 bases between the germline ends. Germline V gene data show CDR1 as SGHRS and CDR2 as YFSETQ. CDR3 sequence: CASSPEGTGGEQYF. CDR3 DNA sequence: TGCGCCAGCAGCCCCGAGGGCACCGGCGGCGAGCAGTACTTC.

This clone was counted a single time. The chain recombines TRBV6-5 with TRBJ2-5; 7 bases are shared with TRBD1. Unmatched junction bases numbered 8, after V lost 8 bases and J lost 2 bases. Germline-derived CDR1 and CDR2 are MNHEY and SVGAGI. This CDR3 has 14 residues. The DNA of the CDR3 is TGTGCCAGCCAAAGGTGGGGACAGCAAGAGACCCAGTACTTC. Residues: CASQRWGQQETQYF.

The CDR3 nucleotides are TGTGCCAGCAGCTTAACGGGGCTGGGAGATACGCAGTATTTT. It is translated as CASSLTGLGDTQYF. The chain combines TRBV7-3 with TRBJ2-3; D possibly corresponds to TRBD1 (5 bases). The length of the CDR3 is 14 residues. V gave up 0 bases and J gave up 5 bases, with 9 bases separating them. Looked up from germline, CDR1 is SGHTA and CDR2 is FQGTGA.

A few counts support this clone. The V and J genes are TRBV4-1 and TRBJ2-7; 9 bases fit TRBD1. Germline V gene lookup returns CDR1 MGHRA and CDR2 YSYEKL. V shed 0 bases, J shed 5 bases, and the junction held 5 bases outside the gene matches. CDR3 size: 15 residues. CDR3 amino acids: CASSQDKGQGNEQYV. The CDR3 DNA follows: TGCGCCAGCAGCCAAGATAAGGGACAGGGAAACGAGCAGTACGTC.

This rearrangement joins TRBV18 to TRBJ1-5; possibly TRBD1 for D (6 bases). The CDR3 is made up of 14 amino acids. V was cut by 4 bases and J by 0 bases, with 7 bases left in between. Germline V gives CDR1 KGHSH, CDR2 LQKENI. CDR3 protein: CASSRGGSNQPQHF. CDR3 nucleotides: TGTGCCAGCTCACGAGGGGGTAGCAATCAGCCCCAGCATTTT.

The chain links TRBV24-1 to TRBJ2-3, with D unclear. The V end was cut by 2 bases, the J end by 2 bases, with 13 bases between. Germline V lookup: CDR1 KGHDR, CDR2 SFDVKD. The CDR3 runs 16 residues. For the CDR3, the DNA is TGTGCCACCAGTGATTCCACGGTCTTCGCCACAGATACGCAGTATTTT. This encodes CATSDSTVFATDTQYF.

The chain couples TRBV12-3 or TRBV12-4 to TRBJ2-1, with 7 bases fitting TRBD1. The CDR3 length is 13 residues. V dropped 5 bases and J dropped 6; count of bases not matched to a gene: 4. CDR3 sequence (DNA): TGTGCCAGCAGTCCGAGACAGGGCAATGAGCAGTTCTTC. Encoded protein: CASSPRQGNEQFF.

The CDR3 loop is CASSVLAGGRTDTQYF. The CDR3 bases are TGTGCCAGCAGTGTTCTAGCGGGGGGCCGCACAGATACGCAGTATTTT. This chain joins TRBV27 and TRBJ2-3; 11 nucleotides align to TRBD2. The CDR3 spans 16 residues. Germline V gene sequence: CDR1 MNHEY, CDR2 SMNVEV (reference sequence). J lost 1 base, V lost 5 bases, and 5 bases had no gene match.

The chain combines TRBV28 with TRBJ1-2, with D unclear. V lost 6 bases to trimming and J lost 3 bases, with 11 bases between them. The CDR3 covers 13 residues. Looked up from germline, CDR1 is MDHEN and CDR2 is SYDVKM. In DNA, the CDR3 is TGTGCCAGCAGCCTTACCGGAGACTATGGCTACACCTTC. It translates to CASSLTGDYGYTF.

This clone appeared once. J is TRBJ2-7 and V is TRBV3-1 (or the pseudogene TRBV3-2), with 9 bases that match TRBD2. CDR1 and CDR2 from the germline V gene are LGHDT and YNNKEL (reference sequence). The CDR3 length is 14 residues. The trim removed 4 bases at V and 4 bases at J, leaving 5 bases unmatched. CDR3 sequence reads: CASSRSGSTYEQYV. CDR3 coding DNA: TGTGCCAGCAGCCGTAGCGGGAGTACGTACGAGCAGTACGTC.

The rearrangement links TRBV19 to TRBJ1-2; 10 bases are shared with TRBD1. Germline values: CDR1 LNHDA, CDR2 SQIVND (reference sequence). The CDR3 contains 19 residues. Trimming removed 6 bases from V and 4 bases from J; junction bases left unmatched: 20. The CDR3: CASSRGAGQGPATVYGYTF. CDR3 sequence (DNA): TGTGCCAGTAGCCGAGGGGCGGGACAGGGGCCTGCTACCGTCTATGGCTACACCTTC.

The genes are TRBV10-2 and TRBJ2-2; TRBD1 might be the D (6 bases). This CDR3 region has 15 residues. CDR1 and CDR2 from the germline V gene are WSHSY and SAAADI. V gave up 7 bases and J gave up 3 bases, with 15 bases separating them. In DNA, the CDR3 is TGCGCCAGCACGTGGCAGGGGCAGGACACCGGGGAGCTGTTTTTT. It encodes CASTWQGQDTGELFF.

CDR3 sequence: CAISTSTSGGETQYF. Written as DNA, the CDR3 is TGTGCCATCAGTACTTCGACTAGCGGAGGGGAGACCCAGTACTTC. The chain couples TRBV10-3 to TRBJ2-5; 9 bases match TRBD2. CDR1 is ENHRY and CDR2 is SYGVKD in the germline V gene. The length of the CDR3 is 15 residues. Unmatched junction bases numbered 9, after V lost 5 bases and J lost 5 bases.

CDR3 in DNA: TGTGCCAGCAGCGATAGCGGGATGTACAATGAGCAGTTCTTC. Residues: CASSDSGMYNEQFF. The V gene is TRBV2, the J gene TRBJ2-1; 8 positions agree with TRBD2. V shed 6 bases, J shed 4 bases, and the junction held 5 bases outside the gene matches. Germline V CDR1 and CDR2: SNHLY, FYNNEI. CDR3 length: 14 amino acids.

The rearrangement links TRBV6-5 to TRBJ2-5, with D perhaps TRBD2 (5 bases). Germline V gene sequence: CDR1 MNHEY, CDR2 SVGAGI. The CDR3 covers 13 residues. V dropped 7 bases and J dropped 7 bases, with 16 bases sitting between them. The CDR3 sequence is CASTGPSEGTQYF. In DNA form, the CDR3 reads TGTGCCAGCACCGGACCTTCCGAGGGGACCCAGTACTTC.

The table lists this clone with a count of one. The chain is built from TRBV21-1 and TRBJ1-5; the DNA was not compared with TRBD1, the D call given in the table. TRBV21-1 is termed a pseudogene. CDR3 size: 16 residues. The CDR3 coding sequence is TGTGCCAGCAGCAACTACAGGGGGCAGCGGCATCAGCCCCAGCATTTT. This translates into CASSNYRGQRHQPQHF.

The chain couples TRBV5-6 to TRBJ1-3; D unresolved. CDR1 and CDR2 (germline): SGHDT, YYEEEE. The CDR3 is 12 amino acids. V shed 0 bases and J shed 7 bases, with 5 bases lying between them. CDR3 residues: CASSLGRNTIYF. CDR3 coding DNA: TGTGCCAGCAGCTTGGGGCGGAACACCATATATTTT.

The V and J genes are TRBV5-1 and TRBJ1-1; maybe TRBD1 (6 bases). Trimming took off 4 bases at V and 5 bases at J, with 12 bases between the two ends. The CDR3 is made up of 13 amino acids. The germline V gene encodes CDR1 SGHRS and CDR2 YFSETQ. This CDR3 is CASSEWTETEAFF. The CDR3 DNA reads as TGCGCCAGCAGCGAATGGACAGAAACTGAAGCTTTCTTT.

This CDR3 reads CASSQTGQGDTEAFF. The CDR3 coding sequence is TGTGCCAGCAGCCAGACCGGACAGGGGGACACTGAAGCTTTCTTT. The chain joins TRBV3-1 (or the pseudogene TRBV3-2) to TRBJ1-1; TRBD1 matches 10 bases. V shed 3 bases and J 3 bases; nucleotides not matched to a gene: 4. The germline V gene encodes CDR1 LGHDT and CDR2 YNNKEL (reference sequence). The CDR3 runs to 15 residues.